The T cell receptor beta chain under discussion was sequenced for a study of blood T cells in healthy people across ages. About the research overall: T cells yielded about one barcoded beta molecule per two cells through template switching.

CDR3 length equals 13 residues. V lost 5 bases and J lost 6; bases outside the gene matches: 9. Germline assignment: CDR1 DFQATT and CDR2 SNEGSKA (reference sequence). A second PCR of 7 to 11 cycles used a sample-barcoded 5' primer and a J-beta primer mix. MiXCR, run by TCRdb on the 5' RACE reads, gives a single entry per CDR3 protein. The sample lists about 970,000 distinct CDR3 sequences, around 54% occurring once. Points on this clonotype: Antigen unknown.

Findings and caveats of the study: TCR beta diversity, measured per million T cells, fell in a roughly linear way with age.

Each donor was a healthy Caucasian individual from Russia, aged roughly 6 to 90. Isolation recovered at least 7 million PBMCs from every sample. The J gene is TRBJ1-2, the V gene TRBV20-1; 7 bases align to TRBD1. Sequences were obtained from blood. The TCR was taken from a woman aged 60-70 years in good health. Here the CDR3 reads CSAHERGLDGYTF. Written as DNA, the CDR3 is TGCAGTGCTCACGAAAGGGGGCTAGATGGCTACACCTTC.